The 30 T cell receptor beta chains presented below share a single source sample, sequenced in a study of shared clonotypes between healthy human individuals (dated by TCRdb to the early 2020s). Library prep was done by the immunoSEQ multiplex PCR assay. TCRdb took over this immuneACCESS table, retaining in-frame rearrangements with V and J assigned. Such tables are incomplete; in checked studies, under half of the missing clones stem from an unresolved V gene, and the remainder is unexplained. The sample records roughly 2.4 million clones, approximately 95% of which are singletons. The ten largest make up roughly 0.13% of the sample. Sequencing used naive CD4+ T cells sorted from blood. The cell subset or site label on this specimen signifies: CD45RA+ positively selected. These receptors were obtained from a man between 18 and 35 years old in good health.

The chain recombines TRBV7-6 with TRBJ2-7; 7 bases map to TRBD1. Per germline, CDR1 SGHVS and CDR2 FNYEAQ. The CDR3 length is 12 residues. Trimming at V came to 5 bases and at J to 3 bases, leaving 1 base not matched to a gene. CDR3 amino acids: CASSRQGYEQYF. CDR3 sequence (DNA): TGTGCCAGCAGCAGACAGGGCTACGAGCAGTACTTC.

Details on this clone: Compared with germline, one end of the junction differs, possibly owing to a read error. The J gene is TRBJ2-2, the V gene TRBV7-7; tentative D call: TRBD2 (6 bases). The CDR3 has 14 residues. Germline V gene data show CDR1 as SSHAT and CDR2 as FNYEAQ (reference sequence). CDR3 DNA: TGTGCTAGCAGACCAGGAGGGCCTGCCGGGGAGCTGTTTTTT. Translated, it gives CASRPGGPAGELFF.

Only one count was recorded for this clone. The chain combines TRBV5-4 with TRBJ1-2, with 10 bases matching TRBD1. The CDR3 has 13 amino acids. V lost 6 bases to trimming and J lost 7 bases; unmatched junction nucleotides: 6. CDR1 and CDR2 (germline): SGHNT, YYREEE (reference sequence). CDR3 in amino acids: CASTQTGGFGYTF. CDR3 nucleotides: TGTGCCAGCACCCAGACAGGGGGCTTTGGCTACACCTTC.

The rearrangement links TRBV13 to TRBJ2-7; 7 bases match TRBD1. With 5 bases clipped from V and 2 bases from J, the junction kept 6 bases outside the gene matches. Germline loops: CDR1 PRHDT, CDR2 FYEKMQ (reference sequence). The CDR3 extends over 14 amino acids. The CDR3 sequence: CASSPDRDPYEQYF. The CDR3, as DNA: TGTGCCAGCAGCCCTGACAGGGATCCCTACGAGCAGTACTTC.

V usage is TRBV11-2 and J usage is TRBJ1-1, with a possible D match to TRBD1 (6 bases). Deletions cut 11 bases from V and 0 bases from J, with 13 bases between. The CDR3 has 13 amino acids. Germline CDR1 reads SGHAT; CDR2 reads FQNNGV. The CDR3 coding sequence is TGTGCCGCTGCAGGACAGATGAACACTGAAGCTTTCTTT. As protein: CAAAGQMNTEAFF.

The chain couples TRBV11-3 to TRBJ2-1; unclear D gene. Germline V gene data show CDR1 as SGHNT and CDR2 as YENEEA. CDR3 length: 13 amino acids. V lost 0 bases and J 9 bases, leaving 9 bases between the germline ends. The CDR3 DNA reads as TGTGCCAGCAGCTTAGACGAAGGTGGTGAGCAGTTCTTC. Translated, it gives CASSLDEGGEQFF.

The CDR3 loop is CASSHSGIPGELFF. CDR3 coding DNA: TGTGCCAGCAGCCATAGCGGAATCCCCGGGGAGCTGTTTTTT. The chain links TRBV11-2 to TRBJ2-2; weak D call: TRBD2 (6 bases). The CDR3 totals 14 residues. CDR1 and CDR2 (germline): SGHAT, FQNNGV. V lost 5 bases and J 6 bases, leaving 13 bases between the germline ends.

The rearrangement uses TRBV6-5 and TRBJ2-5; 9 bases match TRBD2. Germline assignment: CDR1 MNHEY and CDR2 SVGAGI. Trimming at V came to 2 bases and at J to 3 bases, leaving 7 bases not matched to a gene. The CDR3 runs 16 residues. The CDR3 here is CASSYKSSGREETQYF. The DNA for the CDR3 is TGTGCCAGCAGTTACAAGAGTAGCGGGAGAGAAGAGACCCAGTACTTC.

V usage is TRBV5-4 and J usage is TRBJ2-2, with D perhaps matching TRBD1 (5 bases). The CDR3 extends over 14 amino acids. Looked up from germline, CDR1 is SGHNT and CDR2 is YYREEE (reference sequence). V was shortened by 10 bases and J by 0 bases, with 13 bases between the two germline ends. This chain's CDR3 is CAGARRTNTGELFF. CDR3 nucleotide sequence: TGTGCCGGGGCCAGACGGACGAACACCGGGGAGCTGTTTTTT.

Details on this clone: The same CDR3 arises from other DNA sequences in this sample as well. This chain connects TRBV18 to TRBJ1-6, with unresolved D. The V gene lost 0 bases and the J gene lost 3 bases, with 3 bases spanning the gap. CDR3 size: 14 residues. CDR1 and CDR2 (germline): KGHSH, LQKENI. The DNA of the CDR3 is TGTGCCAGCTCACCACCTGGCTATAATTCACCCCTCCACTTT. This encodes CASSPPGYNSPLHF.

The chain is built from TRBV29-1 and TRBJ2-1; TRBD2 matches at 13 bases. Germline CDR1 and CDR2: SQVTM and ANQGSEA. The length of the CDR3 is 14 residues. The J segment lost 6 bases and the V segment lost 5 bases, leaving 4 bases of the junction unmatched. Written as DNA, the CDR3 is TGCAGCGTTTGGGGACTAGCGGGACTCAATGAGCAGTTCTTC. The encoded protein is CSVWGLAGLNEQFF.

Written as DNA, the CDR3 is TGTGCCAGCAGCTTAGGGACACACAACACCGGGGAGCTGTTTTTT. The encoded protein is CASSLGTHNTGELFF. This chain connects TRBV7-2 to TRBJ2-2, with D perhaps matching TRBD1 (5 bases). The V end was cut by 1 base, the J end by 2 bases, with 8 bases between. The germline V gene encodes CDR1 SGHTA and CDR2 FQGNSA. CDR3 length: 15 amino acids.

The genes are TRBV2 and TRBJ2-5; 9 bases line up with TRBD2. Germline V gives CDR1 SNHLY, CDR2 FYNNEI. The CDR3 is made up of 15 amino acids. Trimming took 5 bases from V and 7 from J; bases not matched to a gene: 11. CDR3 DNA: TGTGCCAGCAGTATTATTAGCGGGGGCCAGGGGACCCAGTACTTC. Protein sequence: CASSIISGGQGTQYF.

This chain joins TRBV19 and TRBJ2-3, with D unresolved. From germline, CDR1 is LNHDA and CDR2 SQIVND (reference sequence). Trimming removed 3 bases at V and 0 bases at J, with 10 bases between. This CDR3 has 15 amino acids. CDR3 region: CASSMTGFSTDTQYF. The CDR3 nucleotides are TGTGCCAGTAGTATGACGGGTTTTAGCACAGATACGCAGTATTTT.

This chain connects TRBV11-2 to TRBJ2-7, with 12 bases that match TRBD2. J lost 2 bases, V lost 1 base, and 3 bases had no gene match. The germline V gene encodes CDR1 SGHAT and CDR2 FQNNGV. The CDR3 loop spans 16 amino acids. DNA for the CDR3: TGTGCCAGCAGCTTAGGACTAGCGGGGGCCGCCTACGAGCAGTACTTC. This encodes CASSLGLAGAAYEQYF.

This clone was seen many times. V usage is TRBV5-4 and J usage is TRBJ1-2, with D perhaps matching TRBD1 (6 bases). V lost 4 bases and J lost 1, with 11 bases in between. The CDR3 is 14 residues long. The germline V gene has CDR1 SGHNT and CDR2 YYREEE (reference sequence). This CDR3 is CASSSRQDNYGYTF. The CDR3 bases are TGTGCCAGCAGCAGCCGACAGGATAACTATGGCTACACCTTC. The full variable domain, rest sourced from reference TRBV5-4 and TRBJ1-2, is ETGVTQSPTHLIKTRGQQVTLRCSSQSGHNTVSWYQQALGQGPQFIFQYYREEENGRGNFPPRFSGLQFPNYSSELNVNALELDDSALYLCASSSRQDNYGYTFGSGTRLTVV.

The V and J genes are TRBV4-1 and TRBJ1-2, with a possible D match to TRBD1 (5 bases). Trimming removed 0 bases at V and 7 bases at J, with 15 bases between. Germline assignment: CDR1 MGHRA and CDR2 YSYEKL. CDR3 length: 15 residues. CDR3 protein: CASSQDRIQGSGYTF. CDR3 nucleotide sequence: TGCGCCAGCAGCCAAGATAGGATCCAGGGTAGTGGCTACACCTTC.

The CDR3, as DNA: TGTGCCAGCAGCGTAGCTACAACGGCTAGCCCCTTCACAGATACGCAGTATTTT. This translates into CASSVATTASPFTDTQYF. The chain joins TRBV9 to TRBJ2-3, with D perhaps matching TRBD2 (5 bases). This CDR3 is 18 amino acids long. The V end was cut by 0 bases, the J end by 2 bases, with 19 bases between. Germline V gene data show CDR1 as SGDLS and CDR2 as YYNGEE.

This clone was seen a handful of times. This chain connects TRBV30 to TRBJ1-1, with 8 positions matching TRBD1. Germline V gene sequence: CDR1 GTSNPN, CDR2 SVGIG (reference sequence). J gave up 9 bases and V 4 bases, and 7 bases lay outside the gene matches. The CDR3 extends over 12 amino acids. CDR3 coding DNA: TGTGCCTGGACCGGGACAGGTCGTCAAGCTTTCTTT. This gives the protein CAWTGTGRQAFF.

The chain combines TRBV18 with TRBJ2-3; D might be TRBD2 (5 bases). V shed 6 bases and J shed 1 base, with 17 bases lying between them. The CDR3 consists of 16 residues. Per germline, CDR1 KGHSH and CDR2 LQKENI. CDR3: CASSAGSGIGTDTQYF. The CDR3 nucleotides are TGTGCCAGCTCGGCGGGCAGCGGAATCGGCACAGATACGCAGTATTTT.

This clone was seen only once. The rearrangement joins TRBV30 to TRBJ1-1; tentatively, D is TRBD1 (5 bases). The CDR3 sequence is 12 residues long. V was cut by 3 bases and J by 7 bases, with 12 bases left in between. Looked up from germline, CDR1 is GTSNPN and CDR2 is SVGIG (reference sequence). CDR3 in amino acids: CAWRAGHLEAFF. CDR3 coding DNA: TGTGCCTGGAGGGCAGGACACCTTGAAGCTTTCTTT.

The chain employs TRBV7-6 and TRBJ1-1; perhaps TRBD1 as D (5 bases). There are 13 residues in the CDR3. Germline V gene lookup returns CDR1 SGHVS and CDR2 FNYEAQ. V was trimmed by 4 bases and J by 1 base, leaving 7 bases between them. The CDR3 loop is CASSSDTNTEAFF. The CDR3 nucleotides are TGTGCCAGCAGCTCGGACACGAACACTGAAGCTTTCTTT.

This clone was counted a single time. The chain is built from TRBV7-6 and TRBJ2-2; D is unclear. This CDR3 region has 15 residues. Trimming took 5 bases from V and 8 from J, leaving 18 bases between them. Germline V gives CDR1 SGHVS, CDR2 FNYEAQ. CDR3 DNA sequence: TGTGCCAGCAGCCATCCGGACCCCGGCCCAGGGGAGCTGTTTTTT. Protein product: CASSHPDPGPGELFF.

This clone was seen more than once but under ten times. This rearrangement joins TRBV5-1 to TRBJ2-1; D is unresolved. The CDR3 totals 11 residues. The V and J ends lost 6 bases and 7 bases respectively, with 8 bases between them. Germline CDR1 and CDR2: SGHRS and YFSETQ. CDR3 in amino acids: CASIGGNEQFF. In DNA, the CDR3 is TGCGCCAGCATAGGTGGGAATGAGCAGTTCTTC.

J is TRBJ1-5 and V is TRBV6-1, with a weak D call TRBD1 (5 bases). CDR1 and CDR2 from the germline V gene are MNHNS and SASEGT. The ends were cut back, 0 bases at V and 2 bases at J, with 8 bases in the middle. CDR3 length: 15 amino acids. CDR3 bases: TGTGCCAGCAGTGAAGCCCGGGGCCGCAATCAGCCCCAGCATTTT. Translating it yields CASSEARGRNQPQHF.

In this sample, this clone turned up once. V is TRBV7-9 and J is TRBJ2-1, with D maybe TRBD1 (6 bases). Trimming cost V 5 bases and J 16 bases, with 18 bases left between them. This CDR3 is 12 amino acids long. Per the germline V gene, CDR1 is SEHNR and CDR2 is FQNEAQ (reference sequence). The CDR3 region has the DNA TGTGCCAGCAGCGAGACCAACAGGGACGATTTCTTC. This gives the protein CASSETNRDDFF.

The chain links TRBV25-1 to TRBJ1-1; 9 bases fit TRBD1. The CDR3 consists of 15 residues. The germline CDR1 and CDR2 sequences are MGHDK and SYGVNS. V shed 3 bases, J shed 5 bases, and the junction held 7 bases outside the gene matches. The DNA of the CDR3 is TGTGCCAGCAGTGAGTGGGGACAGGGTCGAACTGAAGCTTTCTTT. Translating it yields CASSEWGQGRTEAFF.

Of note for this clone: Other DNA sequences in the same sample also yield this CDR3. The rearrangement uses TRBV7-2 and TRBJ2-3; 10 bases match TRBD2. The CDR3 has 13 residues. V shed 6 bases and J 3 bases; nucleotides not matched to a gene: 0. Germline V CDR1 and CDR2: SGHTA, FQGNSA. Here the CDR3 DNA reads TGTGCCAGCAGACTAGCGGGGACAGATACGCAGTATTTT. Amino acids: CASRLAGTDTQYF.

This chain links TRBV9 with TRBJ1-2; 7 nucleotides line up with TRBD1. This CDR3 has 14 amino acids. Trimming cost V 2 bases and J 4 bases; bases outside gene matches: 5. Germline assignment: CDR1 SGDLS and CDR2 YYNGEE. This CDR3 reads CASSVTGAGYGYTF. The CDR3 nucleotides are TGTGCCAGCAGCGTCACAGGGGCTGGCTATGGCTACACCTTC.

The CDR3 reads CAISRGQAQETQYF. The CDR3 DNA reads TGTGCCATCTCGAGGGGACAGGCCCAAGAGACCCAGTACTTC. The rearrangement links TRBV10-3 to TRBJ2-5; TRBD1 matches 8 bases. Germline assignment: CDR1 ENHRY and CDR2 SYGVKD. With 8 bases clipped from V and 1 base from J, the junction kept 6 bases outside the gene matches. The CDR3 runs to 14 residues.